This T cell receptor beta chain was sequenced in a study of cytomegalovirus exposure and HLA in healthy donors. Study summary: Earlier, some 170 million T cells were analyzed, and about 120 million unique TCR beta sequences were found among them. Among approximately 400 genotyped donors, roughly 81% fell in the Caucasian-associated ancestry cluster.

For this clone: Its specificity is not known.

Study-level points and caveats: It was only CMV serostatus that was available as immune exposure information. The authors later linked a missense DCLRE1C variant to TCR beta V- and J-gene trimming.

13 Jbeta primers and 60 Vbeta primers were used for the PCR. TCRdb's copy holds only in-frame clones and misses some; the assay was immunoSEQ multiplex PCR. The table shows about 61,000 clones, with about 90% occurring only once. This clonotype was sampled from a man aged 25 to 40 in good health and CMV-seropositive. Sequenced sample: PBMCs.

For the CDR3, the DNA is TGCGCCAGCAGCCCGGGACTACTCCTCGACGAGCAGTACTTC. This encodes CASSPGLLLDEQYF. The rearrangement uses TRBV5-1 and TRBJ2-7, with TRBD2 matching over 7 bases. With 4 bases clipped from V and 5 bases from J, the junction kept 9 bases outside the gene matches. There are 14 residues in the CDR3. Germline V gives CDR1 SGHRS, CDR2 YFSETQ.